This TCR beta chain derives from a study of technical replicates of blood from a handful of donors. Clones were read by immunoSEQ multiplex PCR, and TCRdb kept only the in-frame ones, dropping some. The sample gives about 56,000 clones, 85% to 95% of which show up once; roughly 4.2% is in the top ten. On this clone: The same CDR3 arises from other DNA sequences in this sample as well.

CDR3 size: 14 residues. Germline assignment: CDR1 SGHTA and CDR2 FQGTGA. V was trimmed by 0 bases and J by 2 bases, leaving 5 bases between them. The chain has TRBV7-3 and TRBJ1-3; D possibly corresponds to TRBD1 (5 bases). The sequenced material came from PBMCs. The origin of this receptor is a human donor in good health. Some clones in this sample may be carry-over from other donors' samples. CDR3 residues: CASSLTGAGNTIYF. The CDR3 region has the DNA TGTGCCAGCAGCTTAACAGGGGCTGGAAACACCATATATTTT.